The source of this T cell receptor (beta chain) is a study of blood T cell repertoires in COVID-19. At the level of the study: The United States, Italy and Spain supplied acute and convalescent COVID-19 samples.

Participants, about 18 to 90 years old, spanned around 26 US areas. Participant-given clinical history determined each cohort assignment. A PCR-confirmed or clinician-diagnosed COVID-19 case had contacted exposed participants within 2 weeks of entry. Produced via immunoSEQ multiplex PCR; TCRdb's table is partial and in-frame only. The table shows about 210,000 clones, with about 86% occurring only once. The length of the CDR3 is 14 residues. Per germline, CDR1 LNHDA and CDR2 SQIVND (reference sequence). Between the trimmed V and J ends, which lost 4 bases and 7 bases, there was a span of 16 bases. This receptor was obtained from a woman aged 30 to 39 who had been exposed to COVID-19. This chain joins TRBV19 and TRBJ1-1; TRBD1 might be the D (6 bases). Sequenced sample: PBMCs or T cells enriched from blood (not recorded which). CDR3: CASSNRVRAVEAFF. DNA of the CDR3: TGTGCCAGTAGTAACAGGGTAAGGGCGGTTGAAGCTTTCTTT.